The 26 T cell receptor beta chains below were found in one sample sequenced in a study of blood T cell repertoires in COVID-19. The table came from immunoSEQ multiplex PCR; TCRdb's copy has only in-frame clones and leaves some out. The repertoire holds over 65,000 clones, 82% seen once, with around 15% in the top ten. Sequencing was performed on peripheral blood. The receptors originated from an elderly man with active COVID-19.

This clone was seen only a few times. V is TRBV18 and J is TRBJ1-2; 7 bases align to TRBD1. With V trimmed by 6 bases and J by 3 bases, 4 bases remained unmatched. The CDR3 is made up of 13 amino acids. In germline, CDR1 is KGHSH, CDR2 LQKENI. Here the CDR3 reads CASSPGTDYGYTF. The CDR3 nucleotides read TGTGCCAGCTCGCCCGGGACAGACTATGGCTACACCTTC.

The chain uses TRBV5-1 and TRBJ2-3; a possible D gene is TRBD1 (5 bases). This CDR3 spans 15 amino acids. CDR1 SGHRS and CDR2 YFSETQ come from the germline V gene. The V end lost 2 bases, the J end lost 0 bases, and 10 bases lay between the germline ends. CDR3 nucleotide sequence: TGCGCCAGCAGCTTCTTGGGGCAGAGCACAGATACGCAGTATTTT. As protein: CASSFLGQSTDTQYF.

CDR3 DNA: TGTGCCAGCAGCTTCACAGACAGTATATCGAATTCACCCCTCCACTTT. This gives the protein CASSFTDSISNSPLHF. This rearrangement joins TRBV11-2 to TRBJ1-6; a possible D gene is TRBD1 (5 bases). The CDR3 runs 16 residues. Trimming left V 3 bases short and J 7 bases short, with 16 bases between. Germline V gene sequence: CDR1 SGHAT, CDR2 FQNNGV.

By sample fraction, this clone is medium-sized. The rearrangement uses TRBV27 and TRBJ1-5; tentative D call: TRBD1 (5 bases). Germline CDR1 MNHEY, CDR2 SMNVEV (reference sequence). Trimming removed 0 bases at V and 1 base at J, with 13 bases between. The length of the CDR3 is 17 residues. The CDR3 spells CASSLSVGQGSNQPQHF. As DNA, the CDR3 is TGTGCCAGCAGTTTATCTGTTGGGCAGGGAAGCAATCAGCCCCAGCATTTT.

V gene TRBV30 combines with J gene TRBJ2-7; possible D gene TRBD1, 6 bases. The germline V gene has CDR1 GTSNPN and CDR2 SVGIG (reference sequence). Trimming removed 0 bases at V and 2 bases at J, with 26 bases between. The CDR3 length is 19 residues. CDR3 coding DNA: TGTGCCTGGAGTGTAATGGGGGCAGTTTCGACACGGGGCGCCTACGAGCAGTACTTC. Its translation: CAWSVMGAVSTRGAYEQYF.

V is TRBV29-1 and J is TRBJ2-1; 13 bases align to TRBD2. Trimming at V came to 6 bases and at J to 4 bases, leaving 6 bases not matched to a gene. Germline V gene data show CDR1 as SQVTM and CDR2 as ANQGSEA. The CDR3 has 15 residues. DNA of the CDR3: TGCAGCGTCCCCCCGGGACTAGCGGGATACAATGAGCAGTTCTTC. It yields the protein CSVPPGLAGYNEQFF.

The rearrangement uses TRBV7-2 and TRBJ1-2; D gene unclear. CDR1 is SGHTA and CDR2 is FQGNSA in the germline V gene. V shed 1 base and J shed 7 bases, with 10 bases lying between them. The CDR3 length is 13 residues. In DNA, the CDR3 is TGTGCCAGCAGCTTAGGGCCCGAGGGTGGCTACACCTTC. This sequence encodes CASSLGPEGGYTF.

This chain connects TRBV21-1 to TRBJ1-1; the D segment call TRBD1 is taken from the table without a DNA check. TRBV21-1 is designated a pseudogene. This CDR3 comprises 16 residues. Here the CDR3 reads CARRRGIQGLNTEAFF. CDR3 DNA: TGTGCCAGACGAAGGGGTATCCAGGGGTTGAACACTGAAGCTTTCTTT.

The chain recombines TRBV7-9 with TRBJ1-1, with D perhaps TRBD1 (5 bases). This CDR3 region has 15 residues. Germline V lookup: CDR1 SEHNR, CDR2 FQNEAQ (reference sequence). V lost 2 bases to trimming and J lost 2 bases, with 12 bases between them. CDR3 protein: CASSLTGHPNTEAFF. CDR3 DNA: TGTGCCAGCAGCTTAACAGGACACCCAAACACTGAAGCTTTCTTT.

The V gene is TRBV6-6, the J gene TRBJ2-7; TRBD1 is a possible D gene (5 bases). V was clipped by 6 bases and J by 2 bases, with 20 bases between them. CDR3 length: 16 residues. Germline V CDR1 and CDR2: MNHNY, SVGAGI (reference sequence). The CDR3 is CASSHAAGHLAYEQYF. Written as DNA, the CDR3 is TGTGCCAGCAGCCACGCAGCTGGACACCTCGCCTACGAGCAGTACTTC.

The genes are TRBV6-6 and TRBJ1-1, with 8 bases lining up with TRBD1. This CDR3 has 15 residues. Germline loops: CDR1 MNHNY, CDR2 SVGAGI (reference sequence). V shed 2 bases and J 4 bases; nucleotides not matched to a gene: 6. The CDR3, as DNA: TGTGCCAGCAGTTACGGTCAGGGGGCGCGCACTGAAGCTTTCTTT. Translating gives CASSYGQGARTEAFF.

The CDR3 protein is CASSSGTGGAWGTEAFF. The DNA of the CDR3 is TGTGCCAGCAGCTCTGGGACAGGGGGCGCTTGGGGCACTGAAGCTTTCTTT. The chain couples TRBV27 to TRBJ1-1; 12 bases are a match to TRBD1. Germline assignment: CDR1 MNHEY and CDR2 SMNVEV (reference sequence). This CDR3 comprises 17 residues. V was clipped by 6 bases and J by 4 bases; unmatched bases: 12.

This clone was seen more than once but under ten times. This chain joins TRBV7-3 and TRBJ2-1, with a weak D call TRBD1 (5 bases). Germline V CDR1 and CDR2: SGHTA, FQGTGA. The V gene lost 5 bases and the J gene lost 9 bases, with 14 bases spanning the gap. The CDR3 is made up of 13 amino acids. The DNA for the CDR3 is TGTGCCAGCAGCGTTGTGGGGCTTAGTGAGCAGTTCTTC. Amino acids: CASSVVGLSEQFF.

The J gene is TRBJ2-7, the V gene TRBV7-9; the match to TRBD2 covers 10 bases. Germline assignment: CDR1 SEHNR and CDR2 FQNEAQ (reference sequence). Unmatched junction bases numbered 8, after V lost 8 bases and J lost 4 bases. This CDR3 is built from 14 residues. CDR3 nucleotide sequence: TGTGCCAGCGGGCTAGCGGGAGTGGGATACGAGCAGTACTTC. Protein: CASGLAGVGYEQYF.

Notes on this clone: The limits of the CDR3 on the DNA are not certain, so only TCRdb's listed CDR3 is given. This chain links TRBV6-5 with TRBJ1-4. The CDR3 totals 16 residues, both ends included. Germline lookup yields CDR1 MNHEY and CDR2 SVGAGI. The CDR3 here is CASSSSGGATNEKLFF.

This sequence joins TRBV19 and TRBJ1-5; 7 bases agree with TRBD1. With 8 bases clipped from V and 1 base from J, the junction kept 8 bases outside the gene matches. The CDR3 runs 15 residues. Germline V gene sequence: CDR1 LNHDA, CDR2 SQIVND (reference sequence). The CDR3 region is CASAVTGFSNQPQHF. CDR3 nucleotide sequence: TGTGCCAGTGCCGTGACAGGGTTCAGCAATCAGCCCCAGCATTTT.

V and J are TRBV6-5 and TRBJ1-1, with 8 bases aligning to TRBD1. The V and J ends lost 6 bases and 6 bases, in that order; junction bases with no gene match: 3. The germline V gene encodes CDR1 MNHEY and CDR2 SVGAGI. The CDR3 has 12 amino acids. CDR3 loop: CASRRQGSEAFF. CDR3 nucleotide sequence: TGTGCCAGCAGACGACAGGGGTCTGAAGCTTTCTTT.

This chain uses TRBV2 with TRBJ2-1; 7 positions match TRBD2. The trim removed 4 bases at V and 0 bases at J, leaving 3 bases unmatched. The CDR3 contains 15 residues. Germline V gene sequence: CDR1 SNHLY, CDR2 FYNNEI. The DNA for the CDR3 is TGTGCCAGCAGTGGCGGGGGTAGCTCCTACAATGAGCAGTTCTTC. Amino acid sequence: CASSGGGSSYNEQFF.

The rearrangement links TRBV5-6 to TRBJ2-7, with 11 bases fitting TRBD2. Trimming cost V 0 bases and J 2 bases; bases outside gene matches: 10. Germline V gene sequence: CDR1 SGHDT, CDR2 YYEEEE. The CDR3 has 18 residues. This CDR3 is CASSLGGLAGGVAYEQYF. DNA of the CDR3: TGTGCCAGCAGCTTGGGTGGACTAGCGGGTGGGGTAGCCTACGAGCAGTACTTC.

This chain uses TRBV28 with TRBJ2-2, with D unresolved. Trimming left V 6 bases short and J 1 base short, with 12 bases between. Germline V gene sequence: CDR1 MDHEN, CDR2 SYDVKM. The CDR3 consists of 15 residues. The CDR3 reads CASSHSPGNTGELFF. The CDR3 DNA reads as TGTGCCAGCAGCCACAGTCCTGGGAACACCGGGGAGCTGTTTTTT.

CDR3 nucleotide sequence: TGTGCCAGCAGTGAAGTAGCTGCCAACAATGAGCAGTTCTTC. Protein: CASSEVAANNEQFF. V usage is TRBV6-1 and J usage is TRBJ2-1; D is undetermined. The germline gives CDR1 MNHNS, CDR2 SASEGT. V was trimmed by 1 base and J by 5 bases, leaving 9 bases between them. The CDR3 runs to 14 residues.

CDR3 region: CASNRVLSEKLFF. CDR3 in DNA: TGTGCCAGTAACAGGGTATTATCTGAAAAACTGTTTTTT. The V and J genes are TRBV2 and TRBJ1-4; a weak D match, TRBD1 (6 bases). The CDR3 length is 13 residues. V was pared by 9 bases and J by 7 bases, with 15 bases between. Germline loops: CDR1 SNHLY, CDR2 FYNNEI.

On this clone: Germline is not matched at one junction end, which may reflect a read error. The CDR3 protein is CATSSGRYAEQFF. Here the CDR3 DNA reads TGTGCCACCAGTAGCGGGAGGTACGCTGAGCAGTTCTTC. The chain carries TRBV6-4 and TRBJ2-1, with 10 bases aligning to TRBD2. Germline assignment: CDR1 MRHNA and CDR2 SNTAGT. This CDR3 has 13 amino acids.

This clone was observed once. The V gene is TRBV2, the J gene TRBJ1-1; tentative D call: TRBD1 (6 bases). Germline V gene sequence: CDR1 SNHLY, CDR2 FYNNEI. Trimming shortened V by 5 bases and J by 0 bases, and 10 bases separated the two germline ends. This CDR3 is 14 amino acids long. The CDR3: CASSRQAVNTEAFF. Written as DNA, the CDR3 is TGTGCCAGCAGTAGACAGGCGGTGAACACTGAAGCTTTCTTT.

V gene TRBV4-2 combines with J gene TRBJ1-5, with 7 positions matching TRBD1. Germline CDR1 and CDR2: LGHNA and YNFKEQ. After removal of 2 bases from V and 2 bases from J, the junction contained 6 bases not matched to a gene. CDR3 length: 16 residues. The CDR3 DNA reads TGTGCCAGCAGCCAACCCGACAGGGAGGGCAATCAGCCCCAGCATTTT. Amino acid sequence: CASSQPDREGNQPQHF.

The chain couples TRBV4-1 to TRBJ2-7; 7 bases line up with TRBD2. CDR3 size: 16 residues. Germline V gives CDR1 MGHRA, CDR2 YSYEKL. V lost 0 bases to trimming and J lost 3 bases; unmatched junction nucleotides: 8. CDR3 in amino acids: CASSQDFPAGYYEQYF. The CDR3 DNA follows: TGCGCCAGCAGCCAAGATTTCCCAGCGGGGTACTACGAGCAGTACTTC.